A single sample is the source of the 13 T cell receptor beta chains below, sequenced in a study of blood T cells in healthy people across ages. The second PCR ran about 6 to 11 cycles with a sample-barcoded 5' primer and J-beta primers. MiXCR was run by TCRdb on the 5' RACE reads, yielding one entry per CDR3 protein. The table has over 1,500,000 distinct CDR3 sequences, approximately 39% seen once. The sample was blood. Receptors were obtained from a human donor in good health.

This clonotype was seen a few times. The CDR3, as DNA: TGTGCCAGCAGTCCAGGGGGGGCACCGACCGGGACAGGGACTCCCAATGAGCAGTTCTTC. This translates into CASSPGGAPTGTGTPNEQFF. The chain couples TRBV6-5 to TRBJ2-1; 9 bases are a match to TRBD1. From germline, CDR1 is MNHEY and CDR2 SVGAGI. This CDR3 has 20 residues. Unmatched junction bases numbered 23, after V lost 5 bases and J lost 6 bases.

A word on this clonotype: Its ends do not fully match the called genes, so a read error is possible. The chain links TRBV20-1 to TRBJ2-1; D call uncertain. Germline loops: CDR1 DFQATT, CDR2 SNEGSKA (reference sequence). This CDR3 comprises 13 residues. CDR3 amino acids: CSALFGVNNEQFF. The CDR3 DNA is TGCAGTGCACTATTTGGGGTAAACAACGAGCAGTTCTTC.

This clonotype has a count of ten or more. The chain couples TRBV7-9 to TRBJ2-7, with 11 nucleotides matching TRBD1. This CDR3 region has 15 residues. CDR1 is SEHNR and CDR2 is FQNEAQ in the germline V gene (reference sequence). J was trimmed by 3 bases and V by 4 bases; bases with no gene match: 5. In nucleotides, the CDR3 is TGTGCCAGCAGCTCCCCCGGGACAGGGGGCTACGAGCAGTACTTC. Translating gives CASSSPGTGGYEQYF.

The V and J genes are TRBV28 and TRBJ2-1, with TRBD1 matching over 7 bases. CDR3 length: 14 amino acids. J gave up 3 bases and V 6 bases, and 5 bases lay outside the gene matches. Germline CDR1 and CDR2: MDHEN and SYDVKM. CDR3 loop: CASREGQSYNEQFF. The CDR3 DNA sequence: TGTGCCAGCAGAGAGGGACAGAGCTACAATGAGCAGTTCTTC.

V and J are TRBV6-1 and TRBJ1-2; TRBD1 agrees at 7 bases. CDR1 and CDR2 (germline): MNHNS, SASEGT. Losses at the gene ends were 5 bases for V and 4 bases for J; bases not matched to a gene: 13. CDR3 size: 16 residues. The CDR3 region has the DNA TGTGCCAGCAGTCCGAACCGGGACAGTAAAGTCTATGGCTACACCTTC. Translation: CASSPNRDSKVYGYTF.

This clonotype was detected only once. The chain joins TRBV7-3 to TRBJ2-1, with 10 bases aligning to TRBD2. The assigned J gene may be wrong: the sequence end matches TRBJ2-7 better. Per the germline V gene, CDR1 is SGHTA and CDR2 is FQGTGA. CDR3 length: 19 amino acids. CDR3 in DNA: TGTGCCAGCAGCTCCCAGAGCGGGGGGGCAACAATCTCCTACAATGAGCAGTACTTC. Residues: CASSSQSGGATISYNEQYF.

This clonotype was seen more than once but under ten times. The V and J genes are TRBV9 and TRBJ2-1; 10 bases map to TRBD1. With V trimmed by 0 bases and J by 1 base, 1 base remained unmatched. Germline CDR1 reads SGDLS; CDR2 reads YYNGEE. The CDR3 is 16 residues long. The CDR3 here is CASSVGTGGSYNEQFF. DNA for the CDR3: TGTGCCAGCAGCGTAGGGACAGGGGGTTCCTACAATGAGCAGTTCTTC.

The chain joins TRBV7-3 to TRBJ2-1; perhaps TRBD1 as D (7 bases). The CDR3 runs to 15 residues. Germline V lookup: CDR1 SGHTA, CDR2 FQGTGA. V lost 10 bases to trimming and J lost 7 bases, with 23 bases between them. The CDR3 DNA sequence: TGTGCCACCAGTGATGCGACAGGGAGGTTGAATGAGCAGTTCTTC. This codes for CATSDATGRLNEQFF. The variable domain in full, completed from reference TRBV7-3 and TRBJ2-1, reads GAGVSQTPSNKVTEKGKYVELRCDPISGHTALYWYRQSLGQGPEFLIYFQGTGAADDSGLPNDRFFAVRPEGSVSTLKIQRTERGDSAVYLCATSDATGRLNEQFFGPGTRLTVL.

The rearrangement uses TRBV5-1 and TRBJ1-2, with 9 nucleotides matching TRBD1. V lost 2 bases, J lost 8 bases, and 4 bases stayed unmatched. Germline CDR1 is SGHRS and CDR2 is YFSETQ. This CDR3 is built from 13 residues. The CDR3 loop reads CASSFTGGVGYTF. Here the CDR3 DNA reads TGCGCCAGCAGCTTCACAGGGGGCGTAGGCTACACCTTC.

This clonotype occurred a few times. DNA of the CDR3: TGTGCCAGCAGCTTCGAGGGGCCTACTTATGGCTACACCTTC. Amino acids: CASSFEGPTYGYTF. The chain recombines TRBV7-8 with TRBJ1-2; D may be TRBD1 (5 bases). Looked up from germline, CDR1 is SGHVS and CDR2 is FQNEAQ. V lost 3 bases to trimming and J lost 5 bases, with 13 bases between them. The CDR3 extends over 14 amino acids. Complete variable domain (other parts from reference TRBV7-8 and TRBJ1-2): GAGVSQSPRYKVAKRGQDVALRCDPISGHVSLFWYQQALGQGPEFLTYFQNEAQLDKSGLPSDRFFAERPEGSVSTLKIQRTQQEDSAVYLCASSFEGPTYGYTFGSGTRLTVV.

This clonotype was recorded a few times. CDR3 sequence (DNA): TGTGCCAGCAGTTTTCGACAGGGGGACTACAATGAGCAGTACTTC. It yields the protein CASSFRQGDYNEQYF. The J gene is TRBJ2-7, the V gene TRBV12-3 or TRBV12-4; 9 bases are a match to TRBD1. This CDR3 is 15 amino acids long. V shed 3 bases and J 7 bases; nucleotides not matched to a gene: 10.

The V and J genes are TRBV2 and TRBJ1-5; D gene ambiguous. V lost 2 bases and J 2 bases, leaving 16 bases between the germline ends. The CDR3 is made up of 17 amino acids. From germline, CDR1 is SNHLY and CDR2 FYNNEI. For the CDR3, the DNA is TGTGCCAGCAGTGAATTTCCCGCGATAATGGGCAATCAGCCCCAGCATTTT. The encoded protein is CASSEFPAIMGNQPQHF.

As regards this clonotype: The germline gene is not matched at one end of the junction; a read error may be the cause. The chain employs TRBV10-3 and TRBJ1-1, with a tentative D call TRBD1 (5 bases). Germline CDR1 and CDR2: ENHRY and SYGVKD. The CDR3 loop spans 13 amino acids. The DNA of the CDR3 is TGCGCAGGGCGGGGGACCCTGAACACTGAAGCTTTCTTT. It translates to CAGRGTLNTEAFF.